These 18 T cell receptor beta chains originate from one sample sequenced in a study of OX40 agonist ivuxolimab in advanced cancers. Some clones are missing from TCRdb's copy, which holds only in-frame ones; the method was immunoSEQ multiplex PCR. The sample lists roughly 74,000 clones, 84% occurring once. The source was CD4+ or CD8+ T cells sorted from blood, collected in a trial of the OX40 agonist ivuxolimab. These receptors all come from an adult with an advanced solid tumor such as melanoma, head and neck, liver or kidney cancer.

The chain recombines TRBV19 with TRBJ1-1; the match to TRBD1 covers 7 bases. After removal of 5 bases from V and 0 bases from J, the junction contained 9 bases not matched to a gene. Germline V gene sequence: CDR1 LNHDA, CDR2 SQIVND (reference sequence). This CDR3 is 16 amino acids long. CDR3 region: CASSPRDRPLNTEAFF. CDR3 nucleotide sequence: TGTGCCAGTAGTCCCCGGGACAGACCATTGAACACTGAAGCTTTCTTT.

The chain is built from TRBV29-1 and TRBJ1-4; D possibly corresponds to TRBD1 (5 bases). The V and J ends lost 7 bases and 6 bases respectively, with 15 bases between them. CDR1 is SQVTM and CDR2 is ANQGSEA in the germline V gene. The CDR3 has 13 amino acids. In DNA form, the CDR3 reads TGCAGCGCCGTGGGAGGAGGGGATGAAAAACTGTTTTTT. This gives the protein CSAVGGGDEKLFF.

The table lists this clone with a few counts. The chain combines TRBV11-2 with TRBJ1-1; D is possibly TRBD1 (6 bases). Germline V gene sequence: CDR1 SGHAT, CDR2 FQNNGV. Trimming pared 3 bases from V and 4 bases from J, leaving 9 bases between. This CDR3 is built from 13 residues. CDR3: CASSLGGRTEAFF. The CDR3 DNA reads TGTGCCAGCAGCTTGGGGGGCCGCACTGAAGCTTTCTTT.

The V call is TRBV9, the J call TRBJ2-1; 7 positions match TRBD2. CDR3 length: 16 amino acids. Germline V gives CDR1 SGDLS, CDR2 YYNGEE. V dropped 4 bases and J dropped 0; count of bases not matched to a gene: 7. DNA for the CDR3: TGTGCCAGCAGCTTAAGCGGGGTTAGCTCCTACAATGAGCAGTTCTTC. This sequence encodes CASSLSGVSSYNEQFF.

The V and J genes are TRBV7-2 and TRBJ2-7; the D gene is possibly TRBD2 (5 bases). CDR1 and CDR2 (germline): SGHTA, FQGNSA. CDR3 length: 14 residues. Trimming pared 5 bases from V and 5 bases from J, leaving 16 bases between. CDR3 residues: CASSPSRASNEQYF. DNA for the CDR3: TGTGCCAGCAGCCCTAGCCGGGCGAGCAACGAGCAGTACTTC.

The DNA of the CDR3 is TGTGCCAGTAGTGTGTCCGGGACAGGGGTGCGCAATGAGCAGTTCTTC. Amino acid sequence: CASSVSGTGVRNEQFF. The chain joins TRBV19 to TRBJ2-1, with 10 bases identical to TRBD1. This CDR3 is built from 16 residues. J gave up 6 bases and V 5 bases, and 10 bases lay outside the gene matches. CDR1 LNHDA and CDR2 SQIVND come from the germline V gene (reference sequence). Together with reference TRBV19 and TRBJ2-1, the CDR3 gives the full variable domain: DGGITQSPKYLFRKEGQNVTLSCEQNLNHDAMYWYRQDPGQGLRLIYYSQIVNDFQKGDIAEGYSVSREKKESFPLTVTSAQKNPTAFYLCASSVSGTGVRNEQFFGPGTRLTVL.

The table lists this clone with a few counts. The chain uses TRBV21-1 and TRBJ1-1. TRBV21-1 constitutes a pseudogene. The length of the CDR3 is 17 residues. CDR3 nucleotide sequence: TGTGCCAGCAGCAAAGTCGCCCCCTCACGTGGTAACACTGAAGCTTTCTTT. Translating it yields CASSKVAPSRGNTEAFF.

The chain is built from TRBV7-9 and TRBJ2-5; the match to TRBD2 covers 7 bases. This CDR3 has 13 amino acids. Germline V gene data show CDR1 as SEHNR and CDR2 as FQNEAQ (reference sequence). The V segment lost 4 bases and the J segment 2 bases; nucleotides outside the gene matches: 1. CDR3 protein: CASSWGGQETQYF. The DNA of the CDR3 is TGTGCCAGCAGCTGGGGGGGGCAAGAGACCCAGTACTTC. Based on the CDR3 plus reference TRBV7-9 and TRBJ2-5, the full variable domain is DTGVSQNPRHKITKRGQNVTFRCDPISEHNRLYWYRQTLGQGPEFLTYFQNEAQLEKSRLLSDRFSAERPKGSFSTLEIQRTEQGDSAMYLCASSWGGQETQYFGPGTRLLVL.

This chain uses TRBV27 with TRBJ2-7; the D is unclear. The CDR3 runs 13 residues. Per the germline V gene, CDR1 is MNHEY and CDR2 is SMNVEV (reference sequence). V lost 3 bases, J lost 5 bases, and 11 bases lay in between. The CDR3 DNA sequence: TGTGCCAGCAGTTTCCAGATGAGTCACGAGCAGTACTTC. The encoded protein is CASSFQMSHEQYF.

The chain couples TRBV4-3 to TRBJ2-3; D unresolved. This CDR3 contains 14 residues. The germline gives CDR1 LGHNA, CDR2 YSLEER. Trimming took off 1 base at V and 3 bases at J, with 8 bases between the two ends. The CDR3: CASSQGLRTDTQYF. CDR3 DNA sequence: TGCGCCAGCAGCCAAGGACTCCGGACAGATACGCAGTATTTT.

This clone was detected once. This rearrangement joins TRBV2 to TRBJ1-2, with 7 bases matching TRBD1. Germline trimming cut 6 bases from V and 8 bases from J; bases unmatched to any gene: 9. Per germline, CDR1 SNHLY and CDR2 FYNNEI. The CDR3 covers 13 residues. The CDR3 DNA reads TGTGCCAGCAGGGGGGACAGAACTGGGGGCTACACCTTC. This codes for CASRGDRTGGYTF.

V usage is TRBV29-1 and J usage is TRBJ2-3, with 10 bases identical to TRBD1. This CDR3 contains 13 residues. The ends lost 6 bases at V and 5 bases at J; junction bases unmatched: 5. Germline CDR1 SQVTM, CDR2 ANQGSEA. The DNA for the CDR3 is TGCAGCGTGGGACAGGGGCAGGAAGATACGCAGTATTTT. Translating gives CSVGQGQEDTQYF.

The V and J genes are TRBV7-2 and TRBJ1-3; D not certain. CDR1 and CDR2 (germline): SGHTA, FQGNSA. V was clipped by 5 bases and J by 0 bases, with 14 bases between them. There are 16 residues in the CDR3. For the CDR3, the DNA is TGTGCCAGCAGCCGTGAAAGGTCGGTCTCTGGAAACACCATATATTTT. As protein: CASSRERSVSGNTIYF.

This sequence joins TRBV30 and TRBJ1-1; TRBD1 agrees at 10 bases. Germline assignment: CDR1 GTSNPN and CDR2 SVGIG (reference sequence). The CDR3 has 13 amino acids. The junction had 1 base not matched to a gene; V was cut back by 2 bases and J by 4 bases. The CDR3 loop is CAWSRTGGTEAFF. CDR3 DNA: TGTGCCTGGAGTAGGACAGGGGGCACTGAAGCTTTCTTT.

The chain carries TRBV11-2 and TRBJ1-2; no definite D call. Per the germline V gene, CDR1 is SGHAT and CDR2 is FQNNGV. V gave up 6 bases and J gave up 5 bases, with 13 bases separating them. The CDR3 is 13 residues long. CDR3 sequence: CASRGDSAYGYTF. CDR3 in DNA: TGTGCCAGCAGGGGAGACTCCGCTTATGGCTACACCTTC.

The chain employs TRBV11-2 and TRBJ1-4; a weak D match, TRBD1 (6 bases). CDR1 SGHAT and CDR2 FQNNGV come from the germline V gene. Trimming cost V 6 bases and J 7 bases, with 15 bases left between them. This CDR3 is 14 amino acids long. CDR3 region: CASRKGGGVEKLFF. The CDR3, as DNA: TGTGCCAGCAGGAAAGGGGGAGGCGTTGAAAAACTGTTTTTT.

J is TRBJ2-1 and V is TRBV4-1, with D perhaps TRBD1 (6 bases). The CDR3 spans 16 residues. The germline gives CDR1 MGHRA, CDR2 YSYEKL. V lost 0 bases, J lost 6 bases, and 15 bases lay in between. The CDR3 loop reads CASSQDLSGAGNEQFF. As DNA, the CDR3 is TGCGCCAGCAGCCAAGATCTTTCAGGGGCCGGCAATGAGCAGTTCTTC.

The genes are TRBV14 and TRBJ1-6; 9 nucleotides line up with TRBD1. V lost 3 bases and J lost 10; bases outside the gene matches: 4. The CDR3 is made up of 14 amino acids. CDR1 is SGHDN, CDR2 FVKESK, per germline. The CDR3 here is CASSHGTGNSPLHF. In DNA, the CDR3 is TGTGCCAGCAGCCACGGGACAGGGAACTCACCCCTCCACTTT.